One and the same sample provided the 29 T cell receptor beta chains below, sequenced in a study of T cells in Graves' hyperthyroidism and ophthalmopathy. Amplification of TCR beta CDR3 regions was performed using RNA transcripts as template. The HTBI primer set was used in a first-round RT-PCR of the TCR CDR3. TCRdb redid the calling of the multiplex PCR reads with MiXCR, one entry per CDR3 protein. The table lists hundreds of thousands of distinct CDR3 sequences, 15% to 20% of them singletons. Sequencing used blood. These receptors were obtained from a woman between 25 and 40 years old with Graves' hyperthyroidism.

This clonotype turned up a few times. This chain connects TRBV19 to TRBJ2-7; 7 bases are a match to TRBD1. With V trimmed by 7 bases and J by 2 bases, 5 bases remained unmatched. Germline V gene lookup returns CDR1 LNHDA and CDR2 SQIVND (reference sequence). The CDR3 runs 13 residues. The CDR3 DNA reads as TGTGCCAGTACTCCCGGACAGGCCTACGAGCAGTACTTC. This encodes CASTPGQAYEQYF.

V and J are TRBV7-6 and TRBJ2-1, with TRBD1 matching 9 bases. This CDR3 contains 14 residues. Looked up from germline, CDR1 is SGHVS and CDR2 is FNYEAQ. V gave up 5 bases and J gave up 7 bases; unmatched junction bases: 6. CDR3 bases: TGTGCCAGCAGCATCGGGACAGGGTGGAATGAGCAGTTCTTC. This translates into CASSIGTGWNEQFF.

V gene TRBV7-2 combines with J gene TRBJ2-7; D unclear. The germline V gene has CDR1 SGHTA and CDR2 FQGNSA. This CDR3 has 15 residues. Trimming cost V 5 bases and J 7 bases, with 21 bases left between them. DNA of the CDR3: TGTGCCAGCAGCCTAAACCGGAGCCCCTCTACGGAGCAGTACTTC. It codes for CASSLNRSPSTEQYF.

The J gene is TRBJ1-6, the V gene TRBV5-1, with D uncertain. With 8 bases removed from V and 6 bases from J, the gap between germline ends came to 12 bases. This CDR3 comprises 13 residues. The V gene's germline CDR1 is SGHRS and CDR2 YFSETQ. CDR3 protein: CASTREFNSPLHF. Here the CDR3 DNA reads TGCGCCAGTACGCGGGAGTTTAATTCACCCCTCCACTTT.

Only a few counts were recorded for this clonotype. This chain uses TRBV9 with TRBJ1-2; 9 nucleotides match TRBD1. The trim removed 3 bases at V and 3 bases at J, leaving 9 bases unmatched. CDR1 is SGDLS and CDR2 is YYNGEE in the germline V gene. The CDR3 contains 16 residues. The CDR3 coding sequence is TGTGCCAGCAGCGCACTGATGACAGGGGGGGACTATGGCTACACCTTC. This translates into CASSALMTGGDYGYTF. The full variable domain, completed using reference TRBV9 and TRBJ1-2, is DSGVTQTPKHLITATGQRVTLRCSPRSGDLSVYWYQQSLDQGLQFLIQYYNGEERAKGNILERFSAQQFPDLHSELNLSSLELGDSALYFCASSALMTGGDYGYTFGSGTRLTVV.

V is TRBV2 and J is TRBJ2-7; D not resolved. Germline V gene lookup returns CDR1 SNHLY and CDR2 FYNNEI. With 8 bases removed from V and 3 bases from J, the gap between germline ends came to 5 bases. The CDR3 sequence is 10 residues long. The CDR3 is CASFYYEQYF. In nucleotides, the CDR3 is TGTGCCAGCTTCTACTACGAGCAGTACTTC.

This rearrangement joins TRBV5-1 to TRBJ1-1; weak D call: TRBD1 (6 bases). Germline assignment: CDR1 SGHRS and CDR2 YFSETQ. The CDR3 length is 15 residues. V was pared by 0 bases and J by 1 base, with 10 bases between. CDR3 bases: TGCGCCAGCAGCTTGGCCGGACAGCAGAACACTGAAGCTTTCTTT. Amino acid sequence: CASSLAGQQNTEAFF.

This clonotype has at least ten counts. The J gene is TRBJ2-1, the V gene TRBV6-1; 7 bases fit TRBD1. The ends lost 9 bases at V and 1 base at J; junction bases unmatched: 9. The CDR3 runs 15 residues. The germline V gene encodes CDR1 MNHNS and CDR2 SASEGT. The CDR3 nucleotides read TGTGCCAGTTCACGCTTCAGGGGGTCCTACAATGAGCAGTTCTTC. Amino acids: CASSRFRGSYNEQFF.

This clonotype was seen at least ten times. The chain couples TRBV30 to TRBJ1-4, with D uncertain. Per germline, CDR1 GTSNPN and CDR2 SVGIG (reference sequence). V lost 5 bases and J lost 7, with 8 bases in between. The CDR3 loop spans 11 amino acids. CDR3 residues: CAWERAEKLFF. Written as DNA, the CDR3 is TGTGCCTGGGAAAGGGCTGAAAAACTGTTTTTT. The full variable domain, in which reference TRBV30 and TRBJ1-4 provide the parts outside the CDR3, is SQTIHQWPATLVQPVGSPLSLECTVEGTSNPNLYWYRQAAGRGLQLLFYSVGIGQISSEVPQNLSASRPQDRQFILSSKKLLLSDSGFYLCAWERAEKLFFGSGTQLSVL.

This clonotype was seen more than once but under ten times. CDR3 nucleotide sequence: TGTGCCAGCAGCCAAGAGGAGGGGCGGGCTGAAGCTTTCTTT. This codes for CASSQEEGRAEAFF. V and J are TRBV3-1 and TRBJ1-1; D is perhaps TRBD1 (5 bases). The CDR3 extends over 14 amino acids. V lost 0 bases and J 6 bases, leaving 11 bases between the germline ends. CDR1 is LGHDT, CDR2 YNNKEL, per germline (reference sequence).

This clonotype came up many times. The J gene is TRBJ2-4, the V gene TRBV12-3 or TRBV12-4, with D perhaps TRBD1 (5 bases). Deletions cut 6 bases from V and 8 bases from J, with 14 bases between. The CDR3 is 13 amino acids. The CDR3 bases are TGTGCCAGCAGCCCCGAGTTAGGGGACATTCAGTACTTC. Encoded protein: CASSPELGDIQYF.

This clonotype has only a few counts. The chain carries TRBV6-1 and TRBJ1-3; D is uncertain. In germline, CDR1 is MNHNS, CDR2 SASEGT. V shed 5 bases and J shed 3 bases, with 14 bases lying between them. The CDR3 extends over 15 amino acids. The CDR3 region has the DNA TGTGCCAGCAGTTCGCCCCAGAGCTTTGGAAACACCATATATTTT. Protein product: CASSSPQSFGNTIYF.

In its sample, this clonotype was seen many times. As DNA, the CDR3 is TGCGCCAGCAGCTGGGACAACAATGAGCAGTTCTTC. Protein sequence: CASSWDNNEQFF. The chain joins TRBV5-1 to TRBJ2-1; possibly TRBD1 for D (6 bases). The germline V gene encodes CDR1 SGHRS and CDR2 YFSETQ. CDR3 length: 12 amino acids. The ends were cut back, 3 bases at V and 5 bases at J, with 6 bases in the middle.

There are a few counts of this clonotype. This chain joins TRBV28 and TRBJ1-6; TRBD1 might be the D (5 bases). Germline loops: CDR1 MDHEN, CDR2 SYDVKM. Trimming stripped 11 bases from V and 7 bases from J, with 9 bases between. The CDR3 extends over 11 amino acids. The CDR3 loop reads CAVGGNSPLHF. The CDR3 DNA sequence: TGTGCCGTCGGGGGAAATTCACCCCTCCACTTT.

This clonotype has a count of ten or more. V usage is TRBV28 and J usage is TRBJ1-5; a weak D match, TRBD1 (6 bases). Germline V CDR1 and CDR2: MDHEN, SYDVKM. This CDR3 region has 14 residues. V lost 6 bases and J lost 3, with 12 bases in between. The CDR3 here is CASSPGTYNQPQHF. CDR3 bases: TGTGCCAGCAGCCCCGGGACATACAATCAGCCCCAGCATTTT.

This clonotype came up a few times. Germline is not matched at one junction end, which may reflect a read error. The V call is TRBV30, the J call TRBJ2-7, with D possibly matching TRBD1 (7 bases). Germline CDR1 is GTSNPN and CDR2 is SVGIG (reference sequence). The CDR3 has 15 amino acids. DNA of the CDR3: TGTGCCTGGAGCCCTACCGACAGGGACTCCCACGAGCAGTACTTC. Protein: CAWSPTDRDSHEQYF.

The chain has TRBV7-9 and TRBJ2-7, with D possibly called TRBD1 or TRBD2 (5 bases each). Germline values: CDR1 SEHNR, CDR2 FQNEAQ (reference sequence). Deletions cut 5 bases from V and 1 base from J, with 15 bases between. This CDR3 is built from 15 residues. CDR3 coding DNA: TGTGCCAGCAGCATCTCCGGGACCGGGTCCTACGAGCAGTACTTC. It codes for CASSISGTGSYEQYF.

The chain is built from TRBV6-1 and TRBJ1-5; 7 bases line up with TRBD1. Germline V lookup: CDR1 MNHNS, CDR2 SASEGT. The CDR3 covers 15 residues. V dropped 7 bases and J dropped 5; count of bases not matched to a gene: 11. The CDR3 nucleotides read TGTGCCAGCACCATAGGACAGGTCCCCTATCAGCCCCAGCATTTT. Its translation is CASTIGQVPYQPQHF.

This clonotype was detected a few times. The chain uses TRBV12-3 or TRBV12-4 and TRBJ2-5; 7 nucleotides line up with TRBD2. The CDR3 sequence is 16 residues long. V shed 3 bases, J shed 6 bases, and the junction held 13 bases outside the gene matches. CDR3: CASSFSTGRGGKTQYF. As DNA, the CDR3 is TGTGCCAGCAGTTTTTCCACTGGGAGGGGAGGAAAGACCCAGTACTTC.

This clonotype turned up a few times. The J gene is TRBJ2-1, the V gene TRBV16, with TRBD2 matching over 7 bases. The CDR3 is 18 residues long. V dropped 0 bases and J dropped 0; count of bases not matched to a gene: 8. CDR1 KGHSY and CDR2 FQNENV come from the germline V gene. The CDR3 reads CASSQSLERGSSYNEQFF. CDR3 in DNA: TGTGCCAGCAGCCAATCATTGGAGCGGGGTAGCTCCTACAATGAGCAGTTCTTC.

The CDR3 is CASSFLNSGNTIYF. The CDR3 bases are TGTGCCAGCAGTTTTTTAAACTCTGGAAACACCATATATTTT. The chain employs TRBV12-3 or TRBV12-4 and TRBJ1-3; D gene uncertain. The CDR3 runs 14 residues. Trimming shortened V by 3 bases and J by 0 bases, and 6 bases separated the two germline ends.

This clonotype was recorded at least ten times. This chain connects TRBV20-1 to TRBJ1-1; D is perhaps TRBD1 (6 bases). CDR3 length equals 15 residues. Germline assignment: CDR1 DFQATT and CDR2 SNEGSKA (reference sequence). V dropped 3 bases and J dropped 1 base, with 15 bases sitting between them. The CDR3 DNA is TGCAGTGCTAGCGGGGGCGCGGGTTGGAACACTGAAGCTTTCTTT. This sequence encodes CSASGGAGWNTEAFF.

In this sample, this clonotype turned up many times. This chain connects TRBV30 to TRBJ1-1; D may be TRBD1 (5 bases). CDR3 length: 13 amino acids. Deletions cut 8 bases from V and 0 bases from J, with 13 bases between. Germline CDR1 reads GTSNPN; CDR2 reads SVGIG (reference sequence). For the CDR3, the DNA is TGTGCCGGGACTGGGGTAATGAACACTGAAGCTTTCTTT. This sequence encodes CAGTGVMNTEAFF.

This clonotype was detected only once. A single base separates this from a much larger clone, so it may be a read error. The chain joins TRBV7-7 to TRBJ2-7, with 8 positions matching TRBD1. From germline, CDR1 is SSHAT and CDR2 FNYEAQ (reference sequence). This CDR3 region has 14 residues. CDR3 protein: CASSSSPGGSEQYF. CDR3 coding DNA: TGTGCTAGCAGCTCGAGCCCAGGGGGCAGTGAGCAGTACTTC.

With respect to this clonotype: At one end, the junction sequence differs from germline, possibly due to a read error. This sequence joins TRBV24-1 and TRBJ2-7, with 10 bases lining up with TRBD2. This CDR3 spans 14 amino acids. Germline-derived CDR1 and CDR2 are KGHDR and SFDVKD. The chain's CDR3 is CATSSGGLSYEQCF. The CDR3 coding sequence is TGTGCCACGTCTAGCGGGGGCCTCTCCTACGAGCAGTGCTTC.

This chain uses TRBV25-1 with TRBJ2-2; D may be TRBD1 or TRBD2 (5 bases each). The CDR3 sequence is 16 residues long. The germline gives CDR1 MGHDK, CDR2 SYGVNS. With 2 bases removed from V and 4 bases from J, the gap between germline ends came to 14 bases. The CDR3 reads CASSELGTSSTGELFF. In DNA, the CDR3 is TGTGCCAGCAGTGAACTTGGGACCTCGAGCACCGGGGAGCTGTTTTTT.

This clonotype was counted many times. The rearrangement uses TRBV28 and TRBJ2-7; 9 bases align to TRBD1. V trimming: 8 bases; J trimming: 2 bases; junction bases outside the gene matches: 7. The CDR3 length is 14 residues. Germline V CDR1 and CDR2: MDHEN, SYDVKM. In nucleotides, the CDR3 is TGTGCCAGCGCTGTGGGGACAGGGACCTACGAGCAGTACTTC. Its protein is CASAVGTGTYEQYF.

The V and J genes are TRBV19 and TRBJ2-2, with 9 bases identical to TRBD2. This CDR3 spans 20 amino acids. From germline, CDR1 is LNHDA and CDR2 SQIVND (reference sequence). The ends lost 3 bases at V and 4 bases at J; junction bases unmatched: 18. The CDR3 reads CASSISGRTPSVAITGELFF. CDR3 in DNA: TGTGCCAGTAGTATTAGCGGGAGAACCCCCTCGGTCGCCATCACCGGGGAGCTGTTTTTT.

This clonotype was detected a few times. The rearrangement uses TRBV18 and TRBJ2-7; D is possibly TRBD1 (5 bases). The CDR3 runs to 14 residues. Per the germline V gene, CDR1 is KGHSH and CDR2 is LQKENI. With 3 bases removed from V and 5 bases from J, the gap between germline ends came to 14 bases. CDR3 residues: CASSPIRDNNEQYF. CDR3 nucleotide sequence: TGTGCCAGCTCACCGATCAGGGATAACAACGAGCAGTACTTC.